The 6 T cell receptor beta chains presented below share a single source sample, sequenced in a study of CD8 T cells in ankylosing spondylitis. TCRdb re-called the 5' RACE reads with MiXCR, one entry per CDR3 protein. The sample shows about 130,000 distinct CDR3 sequences, roughly 15% of them seen only once. Sequencing input: blood, either unsorted or a sorted T cell fraction (not recorded which). Receptors originate from a female donor with ankylosing spondylitis or in good health (not recorded which).

This clonotype occurred a few times. This rearrangement joins TRBV7-6 to TRBJ1-5, with unresolved D. The CDR3 runs 15 residues. Trimming left V 5 bases short and J 3 bases short, with 14 bases between. The V gene's germline CDR1 is SGHVS and CDR2 FNYEAQ. CDR3 protein: CASSPGGQNNQPQHF. DNA of the CDR3: TGTGCCAGCAGCCCCGGAGGGCAGAACAATCAGCCCCAGCATTTT.

This chain links TRBV20-1 with TRBJ2-1; TRBD2 is a possible D gene (6 bases). CDR1 is DFQATT, CDR2 SNEGSKA, per germline (reference sequence). This CDR3 region has 12 residues. The V end lost 0 bases, the J end lost 9 bases, and 9 bases lay between the germline ends. This CDR3 reads CSARDGGTEQFF. CDR3 nucleotides: TGCAGTGCTAGAGATGGAGGGACTGAGCAGTTCTTC.

The sample holds many counts of this clonotype. The rearrangement links TRBV20-1 to TRBJ2-2; no definite D call. This CDR3 contains 12 residues. Germline CDR1 and CDR2: DFQATT and SNEGSKA (reference sequence). V was cut by 0 bases and J by 3 bases, with 2 bases left in between. The CDR3 here is CSARDHTGELFF. DNA of the CDR3: TGCAGTGCTAGAGATCACACCGGGGAGCTGTTTTTT.

The rearrangement uses TRBV7-2 and TRBJ2-2; D uncertain. V gave up 5 bases and J gave up 2 bases, with 9 bases separating them. The CDR3 consists of 14 residues. The germline gives CDR1 SGHTA, CDR2 FQGNSA. CDR3 region: CASSADTNTGELFF. The CDR3 nucleotides read TGTGCCAGCAGCGCCGACACAAACACCGGGGAGCTGTTTTTT.

This chain connects TRBV5-1 to TRBJ2-3; TRBD2 matches at 12 bases. V lost 3 bases and J lost 6; bases outside the gene matches: 5. CDR1 is SGHRS and CDR2 is YFSETQ in the germline V gene. This CDR3 region has 15 residues. The DNA for the CDR3 is TGCGCCAGCAGCTCGAGGACTAGCGGGGAGGATACGCAGTATTTT. Encoded protein: CASSSRTSGEDTQYF.

There are many counts of this clonotype. A read error may produce the germline difference seen at one junction end. The rearrangement links TRBV7-7 to TRBJ2-3, with a weak D call TRBD1 (6 bases). The CDR3 contains 13 residues. Germline loops: CDR1 SSHAT, CDR2 FNYEAQ (reference sequence). CDR3 loop: CASSQNRADTQYF. For the CDR3, the DNA is TGTGCTAGCAGCCAGAACAGGGCAGATACGCAGTATTTT.